This T cell receptor (beta chain) was documented in a study of CD8 T cells in Susac syndrome. When the RNA was reverse transcribed, random hexamers were used with an input of roughly 0.5 to 1 ug. Via MiXCR, TCRdb re-called the immunoSEQ multiplex PCR reads, giving one row per CDR3 protein. The sample includes around 100,000 distinct CDR3 sequences, approximately 95% of them seen just once. Trimming removed 7 bases from V and 3 bases from J, with 12 bases in between. Germline V gives CDR1 SQVTM, CDR2 ANQGSEA. This CDR3 comprises 13 residues. This clonotype was recorded only once. V usage is TRBV29-1 and J usage is TRBJ2-2; D perhaps matches TRBD1 (6 bases). Specimen: CD8+ T cells from PBMCs. The sequence was collected from a human donor with Susac syndrome. The CDR3 DNA reads as TGCAGCGCTATAGGACAGTACACCGGGGAGCTGTTTTTT. Its protein product is CSAIGQYTGELFF.